This TCR beta chain was recorded in a study of blood T cell repertoires in COVID-19. The CDR3 extends over 14 amino acids. The V and J ends lost 2 bases and 6 bases respectively, with 13 bases between them. CDR1 PRHDT and CDR2 FYEKMQ come from the germline V gene (reference sequence). Original methodology: Reference gene primer amplification in the assay estimated nucleated cell counts. Profiled with immunoSEQ multiplex PCR; TCRdb holds only in-frame clones, not every one. The V and J calls and clone size come from that table; D and trimming were worked out from the DNA. Here the sample spans 260,000 or so clones, 80% to 90% being singletons.

This chain links TRBV13 with TRBJ1-1; maybe TRBD1 (5 bases). Material: peripheral blood. This clonotype was sampled from an older man with acute or convalescent COVID-19. CDR3 sequence: CASSLQGGGAEAFF. CDR3 DNA: TGTGCCAGCAGCTTACAGGGAGGAGGCGCTGAAGCTTTCTTT.